One and the same sample provided the 7 T cell receptor beta chains below, sequenced in a study of T-cell reconstitution after alpha-beta-depleted transplantation in children. Preparation of the TCRbeta library was carried out with unique molecular identifiers. A single record per CDR3 protein comes from TCRdb applying MiXCR to the PCR reads. Here the sample spans fewer than 550,000 distinct CDR3 sequences, about an eighth being singletons. The sample was PBMCs, mostly from graft donor cells, taken 180 days after TCRalphabeta/CD19-depleted stem cell transplant. These receptors originate from a female patient aged 2 to 10 who had a stem cell transplant for aplastic anemia, so the T cells may come from the graft donor.

This clonotype was seen ten or more times. V and J are TRBV15 and TRBJ2-3; D possibly matches TRBD1 or TRBD2 (5 bases each). CDR1 is LNHNV and CDR2 is YYDKDF in the germline V gene (reference sequence). CDR3 length equals 14 residues. Trimming took 3 bases from V and 2 from J, leaving 9 bases between them. In nucleotides, the CDR3 is TGTGCCACCAGCAGGGGGGACCTCACAGATACGCAGTATTTT. It translates to CATSRGDLTDTQYF. Full variable domain (rest looked up from reference TRBV15 and TRBJ2-3): DAMVIQNPRYQVTQFGKPVTLSCSQTLNHNVMYWYQQKSSQAPKLLFHYYDKDFNNEADTPDNFQSRRPNTSFCFLDIRSPGLGDTAMYLCATSRGDLTDTQYFGPGTRLTVL.

The chain combines TRBV4-3 with TRBJ1-4; D uncertain. This CDR3 comprises 14 residues. Germline-derived CDR1 and CDR2 are LGHNA and YSLEER. V dropped 0 bases and J dropped 8 bases, with 10 bases sitting between them. CDR3 coding DNA: TGCGCCAGCAGCCAAGATCCCGCGGAGGAAAAACTGTTTTTT. Its protein product is CASSQDPAEEKLFF.

This clonotype came up a few times. The chain uses TRBV7-3 and TRBJ2-2, with 11 bases aligning to TRBD1. Per the germline V gene, CDR1 is SGHTA and CDR2 is FQGTGA. V gave up 0 bases and J gave up 0 bases; unmatched junction bases: 9. The CDR3 length is 20 residues. The chain's CDR3 is CASSLTPPRDRGTNTGELFF. The CDR3 nucleotides read TGTGCCAGCAGCTTAACCCCCCCCCGGGACAGGGGGACGAACACCGGGGAGCTGTTTTTT.

The gene calls are TRBV5-1 and TRBJ2-7; 11 nucleotides align to TRBD2. The V gene end was trimmed by 4 bases and the J gene end by 2 bases; junction bases not matched to a gene: 5. The CDR3 contains 15 residues. CDR1 and CDR2 from the germline V gene are SGHRS and YFSETQ. CDR3 in amino acids: CASSATSGATYEQYF. CDR3 nucleotide sequence: TGCGCCAGCAGCGCGACTAGCGGGGCAACCTACGAGCAGTACTTC. Full variable domain (outside the CDR3, taken from reference TRBV5-1 and TRBJ2-7): KAGVTQTPRYLIKTRGQQVTLSCSPISGHRSVSWYQQTPGQGLQFLFEYFSETQRNKGNFPGRFSGRQFSNSRSEMNVSTLELGDSALYLCASSATSGATYEQYFGPGTRLTVT.

The gene calls are TRBV28 and TRBJ2-3, with D tentatively TRBD1 (5 bases). The CDR3 length is 15 residues. CDR1 is MDHEN, CDR2 SYDVKM, per germline. The ends were cut back, 10 bases at V and 4 bases at J, with 21 bases in the middle. The CDR3 nucleotides read TGTGCCACCACCATAGGGGATGTAGGCGCAGATACGCAGTATTTT. As protein: CATTIGDVGADTQYF.

This clonotype occurred a few times. The rearrangement links TRBV15 to TRBJ2-3; unclear D gene. V was pared by 4 bases and J by 2 bases, with 7 bases between. This CDR3 spans 13 amino acids. Germline V gene lookup returns CDR1 LNHNV and CDR2 YYDKDF (reference sequence). The CDR3 bases are TGTGCCACCAGCACTAGAGTCACAGATACGCAGTATTTT. As protein: CATSTRVTDTQYF.

Ten or more counts support this clonotype. The J gene is TRBJ1-4, the V gene TRBV5-1; possible D gene TRBD1, 5 bases. V was clipped by 3 bases and J by 3 bases, with 9 bases between them. This CDR3 has 14 residues. Germline CDR1 and CDR2: SGHRS and YFSETQ. The CDR3 DNA reads TGCGCCAGCAGCTCCAACAGGCCTAATGAAAAACTGTTTTTT. The encoded protein is CASSSNRPNEKLFF.